These 32 T cell receptor beta chains share one sample of origin, sequenced in a study of cytomegalovirus exposure and HLA in healthy donors. Both 60 Vbeta primers and 13 Jbeta primers went into the PCR. Method: immunoSEQ multiplex PCR; TCRdb's copy keeps in-frame clones and lacks some. The sample has 75,000 to 100,000 clones, 70% to 80% seen once. Sequences were obtained from PBMCs. These receptors were obtained from a woman aged 55-75 years in good health and CMV-seropositive.

V is TRBV6-1 and J is TRBJ1-1; tentative D call: TRBD1 (5 bases). Germline loops: CDR1 MNHNS, CDR2 SASEGT. This CDR3 has 13 residues. Trimming stripped 1 base from V and 11 bases from J, with 14 bases between. The chain's CDR3 is CASSEVGAGGAFF. Written as DNA, the CDR3 is TGTGCCAGCAGTGAAGTAGGGGCGGGGGGGGCTTTCTTT.

The chain is built from TRBV28 and TRBJ2-1, with no clear D. The CDR3 runs 12 residues. The germline V gene encodes CDR1 MDHEN and CDR2 SYDVKM. With 2 bases removed from V and 5 bases from J, the gap between germline ends came to 4 bases. The CDR3, as DNA: TGTGCCAGCAGTTTAGGGCACAATGAGCAGTTCTTC. Translated: CASSLGHNEQFF.

In its sample, this clone was seen a few times. This chain uses TRBV10-3 with TRBJ1-6, with 10 bases identical to TRBD1. V trimming: 10 bases; J trimming: 9 bases; junction bases outside the gene matches: 3. Germline CDR1 and CDR2: ENHRY and SYGVKD. The CDR3 is made up of 12 amino acids. Here the CDR3 reads CATGTGASPLHF. In DNA form, the CDR3 reads TGTGCCACCGGGACAGGGGCTTCACCCCTCCACTTT.

The chain couples TRBV6-6 to TRBJ1-1, with 7 bases aligning to TRBD1. The germline CDR1 and CDR2 sequences are MNHNY and SVGAGI (reference sequence). V shed 5 bases, J shed 4 bases, and the junction held 4 bases outside the gene matches. The CDR3 runs 13 residues. The CDR3 loop reads CASSEYRGTEAFF. The CDR3 nucleotides read TGTGCCAGCAGTGAGTACAGGGGCACTGAAGCTTTCTTT.

V usage is TRBV19 and J usage is TRBJ1-1; 10 bases match TRBD1. This CDR3 contains 15 residues. Germline V gene lookup returns CDR1 LNHDA and CDR2 SQIVND (reference sequence). Trimming cost V 4 bases and J 6 bases; bases outside gene matches: 8. CDR3 residues: CASSTGQGGFSEAFF. The DNA of the CDR3 is TGTGCCAGTAGTACCGGACAGGGGGGGTTTTCTGAAGCTTTCTTT.

This clone showed up just a few times. The chain is built from TRBV28 and TRBJ2-7; D is perhaps TRBD2 (5 bases). V lost 2 bases and J lost 4, with 9 bases in between. The length of the CDR3 is 13 residues. The germline V gene encodes CDR1 MDHEN and CDR2 SYDVKM. CDR3 loop: CASSLTSRYEQYF. The CDR3 nucleotides are TGTGCCAGCAGTTTAACTAGTCGTTACGAGCAGTACTTC.

This clone was picked up a small number of times. This chain uses TRBV19 with TRBJ1-5; 8 bases are shared with TRBD1. V lost 7 bases to trimming and J lost 2 bases; unmatched junction nucleotides: 7. This CDR3 spans 15 amino acids. The V gene's germline CDR1 is LNHDA and CDR2 SQIVND (reference sequence). The DNA of the CDR3 is TGTGCCAGTAACCGAGACAGGGGAGGCAATCAGCCCCAGCATTTT. It specifies CASNRDRGGNQPQHF. Based on the CDR3 plus reference TRBV19 and TRBJ1-5, the full variable domain is DGGITQSPKYLFRKEGQNVTLSCEQNLNHDAMYWYRQDPGQGLRLIYYSQIVNDFQKGDIAEGYSVSREKKESFPLTVTSAQKNPTAFYLCASNRDRGGNQPQHFGDGTRLSIL.

This chain uses TRBV27 with TRBJ1-2; D is perhaps TRBD1 (5 bases). The germline V gene encodes CDR1 MNHEY and CDR2 SMNVEV (reference sequence). Trimming stripped 5 bases from V and 4 bases from J, with 20 bases between. The CDR3 spans 16 residues. This CDR3 is CASSSSGRLFGYGYTF. The CDR3 DNA sequence: TGTGCCAGCAGTAGCTCAGGGCGACTCTTCGGCTATGGCTACACCTTC.

The chain combines TRBV2 with TRBJ2-1; 12 nucleotides line up with TRBD2. CDR3 length equals 14 residues. Germline CDR1 reads SNHLY; CDR2 reads FYNNEI. V shed 6 bases and J 6 bases; nucleotides not matched to a gene: 3. CDR3 sequence: CASSTSGRSNEQFF. In nucleotides, the CDR3 is TGTGCCAGCAGCACTAGCGGGAGGAGCAATGAGCAGTTCTTC. The entire variable domain, with the rest obtained from reference TRBV2 and TRBJ2-1, is as follows: EPEVTQTPSHQVTQMGQEVILRCVPISNHLYFYWYRQILGQKVEFLVSFYNNEISEKSEIFDDQFSVERPDGSNFTLKIRSTKLEDSAMYFCASSTSGRSNEQFFGPGTRLTVL.

This chain uses TRBV7-3 with TRBJ2-1, with 11 nucleotides matching TRBD2. Per germline, CDR1 SGHTA and CDR2 FQGTGA. CDR3 length: 17 residues. After removal of 5 bases from V and 3 bases from J, the junction contained 9 bases not matched to a gene. The CDR3 DNA sequence: TGTGCCAGCAGCCTACTACCCCTAGCGGGAGGCTACAATGAGCAGTTCTTC. Amino acid sequence: CASSLLPLAGGYNEQFF.

The rearrangement links TRBV10-2 to TRBJ2-1; D may be TRBD2 (5 bases). Per the germline V gene, CDR1 is WSHSY and CDR2 is SAAADI. V lost 8 bases and J lost 4, with 12 bases in between. The CDR3 totals 13 residues. The CDR3 protein is CASGFTGYNEQFF. The CDR3 DNA follows: TGCGCCAGCGGGTTCACGGGGTACAATGAGCAGTTCTTC.

This clone was counted at least ten times. The chain employs TRBV7-9 and TRBJ2-3, with 8 bases identical to TRBD2. Looked up from germline, CDR1 is SEHNR and CDR2 is FQNEAQ (reference sequence). Trimming at V came to 5 bases and at J to 4 bases, leaving 8 bases not matched to a gene. The CDR3 has 15 amino acids. CDR3 in DNA: TGTGCCAGCAGCAATCCGGGACTAGGAGCAGATACGCAGTATTTT. Amino acid sequence: CASSNPGLGADTQYF.

The gene calls are TRBV18 and TRBJ1-3, with TRBD1 as a possible D gene (6 bases). V lost 5 bases, J lost 4 bases, and 12 bases lay in between. Per germline, CDR1 KGHSH and CDR2 LQKENI. CDR3 length equals 14 residues. The DNA of the CDR3 is TGTGCCAGCTCAGACCAGGGGAGCGGAAACACCATATATTTT. Translated, it gives CASSDQGSGNTIYF.

The V gene is TRBV5-8, the J gene TRBJ2-3, with a weak D call TRBD1 (6 bases). Germline V gives CDR1 SGHTS, CDR2 YDEGEE. CDR3 length: 15 amino acids. V gave up 2 bases and J gave up 1 base, with 11 bases separating them. The CDR3 sequence is CASSFGQFGTDTQYF. CDR3 nucleotide sequence: TGTGCCAGCAGCTTTGGACAGTTCGGCACAGATACGCAGTATTTT.

CDR3 region: CATRTSGRTYEQYF. The DNA for the CDR3 is TGTGCCACGCGGACTAGCGGGAGGACCTACGAGCAGTACTTC. The J gene is TRBJ2-7, the V gene TRBV6-6; 14 bases agree with TRBD2. The V segment lost 10 bases and the J segment 2 bases; nucleotides outside the gene matches: 4. CDR3 length: 14 amino acids. The germline V gene encodes CDR1 MNHNY and CDR2 SVGAGI (reference sequence).

V gene TRBV7-3 combines with J gene TRBJ1-2; D call uncertain. The CDR3 spans 13 residues. V was cut by 3 bases and J by 7 bases, with 12 bases left in between. Germline CDR1 reads SGHTA; CDR2 reads FQGTGA. The CDR3 DNA is TGTGCCAGCAGCTTGGAGGGTGCCGGTGGCTACACCTTC. It yields the protein CASSLEGAGGYTF.

This rearrangement joins TRBV5-4 to TRBJ1-4; a possible D gene is TRBD1 (6 bases). Germline-derived CDR1 and CDR2 are SGHNT and YYREEE (reference sequence). The CDR3 covers 14 residues. Trimming removed 4 bases from V and 6 bases from J, with 13 bases in between. In nucleotides, the CDR3 is TGTGCCAGCAGCAACAGAGGGGGGGATGAAAAACTGTTTTTT. It is translated as CASSNRGGDEKLFF.

The chain combines TRBV13 with TRBJ1-5; D remains ambiguous. Germline lookup yields CDR1 PRHDT and CDR2 FYEKMQ (reference sequence). The CDR3 extends over 16 amino acids. V gave up 5 bases and J gave up 3 bases, with 17 bases separating them. CDR3 DNA sequence: TGTGCCAGCAGCCTGGGTTCGGGGTTGGCCAATCAGCCCCAGCATTTT. This encodes CASSLGSGLANQPQHF.

This sequence joins TRBV7-6 and TRBJ2-5; tentative D call: TRBD1 (6 bases). Germline lookup yields CDR1 SGHVS and CDR2 FNYEAQ. Trimming took 2 bases from V and 2 from J, leaving 21 bases between them. This CDR3 spans 18 amino acids. In nucleotides, the CDR3 is TGTGCCAGCAGCTTAAGAGGCAGGCAGGGGCGGTGGCAAGAGACCCAGTACTTC. Protein product: CASSLRGRQGRWQETQYF.

V and J are TRBV11-2 and TRBJ1-2; D might be TRBD1 (5 bases). V was pared by 8 bases and J by 7 bases, with 11 bases between. Looked up from germline, CDR1 is SGHAT and CDR2 is FQNNGV. The CDR3 consists of 11 residues. The CDR3 bases are TGTGCCAGCGGGGCACGGTTTGGCTACACCTTC. It translates to CASGARFGYTF.

V usage is TRBV30 and J usage is TRBJ1-5, with TRBD1 matching 10 bases. Germline lookup yields CDR1 GTSNPN and CDR2 SVGIG (reference sequence). The CDR3 has 13 residues. V dropped 5 bases and J dropped 6; count of bases not matched to a gene: 4. CDR3 sequence reads: CAWDRGQGQPQHF. CDR3 bases: TGTGCCTGGGACAGGGGGCAGGGTCAGCCCCAGCATTTT.

The chain links TRBV27 to TRBJ2-7; D is uncertain. V lost 4 bases to trimming and J lost 0 bases, with 7 bases between them. The CDR3 extends over 13 amino acids. Germline V gives CDR1 MNHEY, CDR2 SMNVEV (reference sequence). CDR3 bases: TGTGCCAGCAGTTCCCTGAGCTCCTACGAGCAGTACTTC. Translation: CASSSLSSYEQYF.

This sequence joins TRBV11-2 and TRBJ1-1; no clear D gene. In germline, CDR1 is SGHAT, CDR2 FQNNGV. There are 12 residues in the CDR3. The germline V and J ends were trimmed by 3 bases and 2 bases, with 4 bases remaining between them. CDR3 DNA sequence: TGTGCCAGCAGCTTGACAAACACTGAAGCTTTCTTT. Protein: CASSLTNTEAFF.

The genes are TRBV6-1 and TRBJ1-2; D might be TRBD1 (5 bases). Germline CDR1 reads MNHNS; CDR2 reads SASEGT. Trimming cost V 0 bases and J 2 bases, with 10 bases left between them. The CDR3 covers 15 residues. The CDR3 region has the DNA TGTGCCAGCAGTGAAGCGGCGGGGACGAACTATGGCTACACCTTC. Protein: CASSEAAGTNYGYTF.

Comment on this clone: Additional DNA sequences in this sample encode the identical CDR3. The genes are TRBV9 and TRBJ2-1; 8 bases match TRBD2. Germline lookup yields CDR1 SGDLS and CDR2 YYNGEE. This CDR3 has 15 amino acids. Trimming at V came to 3 bases and at J to 0 bases, leaving 2 bases not matched to a gene. The CDR3 DNA sequence: TGTGCCAGCAGCGCTACTAGCGGCTCCTACAATGAGCAGTTCTTC. It specifies CASSATSGSYNEQFF.

The chain links TRBV9 to TRBJ1-4, with 7 bases identical to TRBD1. V trimming: 1 base; J trimming: 7 bases; junction bases outside the gene matches: 4. Germline CDR1 reads SGDLS; CDR2 reads YYNGEE. The CDR3 spans 14 residues. CDR3 nucleotide sequence: TGTGCCAGCAGCGTACAGGGGGTCGGTGAAAAACTGTTTTTT. Translated: CASSVQGVGEKLFF.

The chain couples TRBV29-1 to TRBJ2-1; 7 nucleotides match TRBD1. The germline CDR1 and CDR2 sequences are SQVTM and ANQGSEA. The length of the CDR3 is 13 residues. The ends lost 5 bases at V and 7 bases at J; junction bases unmatched: 8. This chain's CDR3 is CSVRQGVRNEQFF. In nucleotides, the CDR3 is TGCAGCGTTCGTCAGGGGGTAAGGAATGAGCAGTTCTTC.

CDR3 sequence (DNA): TGTGCCAGGACTGGCGGGGGTACAGATACGCAGTATTTT. It specifies CARTGGGTDTQYF. This chain uses TRBV2 with TRBJ2-3, with TRBD2 matching over 7 bases. The CDR3 runs to 13 residues. Looked up from germline, CDR1 is SNHLY and CDR2 is FYNNEI. The V and J ends lost 9 bases and 3 bases, in that order; junction bases with no gene match: 6.

The chain couples TRBV7-2 to TRBJ2-3; D remains ambiguous. Germline V gene data show CDR1 as SGHTA and CDR2 as FQGNSA. V lost 5 bases and J 6 bases, leaving 18 bases between the germline ends. The CDR3 covers 15 residues. Written as DNA, the CDR3 is TGTGCCAGCAGCCCACCTAGGCTTCCCCCCGATACGCAGTATTTT. Translation: CASSPPRLPPDTQYF. Combining the CDR3 with reference TRBV7-2 and TRBJ2-3 gives the whole variable domain GAGVSQSPSNKVTEKGKDVELRCDPISGHTALYWYRQSLGQGLEFLIYFQGNSAPDKSGLPSDRFSAERTGGSVSTLTIQRTQQEDSAVYLCASSPPRLPPDTQYFGPGTRLTVL.

The chain employs TRBV7-3 and TRBJ2-1; TRBD1 is a possible D gene (6 bases). Deletions cut 2 bases from V and 15 bases from J, with 23 bases between. The CDR3 is 15 amino acids. Germline V lookup: CDR1 SGHTA, CDR2 FQGTGA. The CDR3 bases are TGTGCCAGCAGCTTATCAGCAGGGGCCGGGACAAGACCGTTCTTC. Its protein product is CASSLSAGAGTRPFF. The full variable domain, with the rest looked up from reference TRBV7-3 and TRBJ2-1, is GAGVSQTPSNKVTEKGKYVELRCDPISGHTALYWYRQSLGQGPEFLIYFQGTGAADDSGLPNDRFFAVRPEGSVSTLKIQRTERGDSAVYLCASSLSAGAGTRPFFGPGTRLTVL.

The chain recombines TRBV5-4 with TRBJ1-2; a possible D gene is TRBD1 (5 bases). The CDR3 extends over 13 amino acids. V was pared by 4 bases and J by 0 bases, with 7 bases between. Germline CDR1 reads SGHNT; CDR2 reads YYREEE (reference sequence). The DNA of the CDR3 is TGTGCCAGCAGCCGGGGGTCTAACTATGGCTACACCTTC. Its translation is CASSRGSNYGYTF.

This clone was detected a few times. The DNA for the CDR3 is TGTGCCAGCAGCTTGTCGACAGCCCCTACCGGGGAGCTGTTTTTT. Translated: CASSLSTAPTGELFF. This sequence joins TRBV5-6 and TRBJ2-2; maybe TRBD1 (5 bases). V was clipped by 1 base and J by 5 bases, with 12 bases between them. Per germline, CDR1 SGHDT and CDR2 YYEEEE. The CDR3 length is 15 residues.